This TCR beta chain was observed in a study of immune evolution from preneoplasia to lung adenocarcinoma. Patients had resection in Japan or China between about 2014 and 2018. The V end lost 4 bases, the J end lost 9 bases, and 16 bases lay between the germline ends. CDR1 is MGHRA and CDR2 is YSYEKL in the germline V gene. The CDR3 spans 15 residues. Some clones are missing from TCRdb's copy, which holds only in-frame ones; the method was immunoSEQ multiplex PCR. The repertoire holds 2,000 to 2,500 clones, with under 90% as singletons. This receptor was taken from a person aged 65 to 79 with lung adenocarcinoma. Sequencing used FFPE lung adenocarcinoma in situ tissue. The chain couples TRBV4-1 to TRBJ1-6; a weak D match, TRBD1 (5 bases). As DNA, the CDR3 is TGCGCCAGCAGCCTGACCCGAGGGGTAGGTTCACCCCTCCACTTT. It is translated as CASSLTRGVGSPLHF.